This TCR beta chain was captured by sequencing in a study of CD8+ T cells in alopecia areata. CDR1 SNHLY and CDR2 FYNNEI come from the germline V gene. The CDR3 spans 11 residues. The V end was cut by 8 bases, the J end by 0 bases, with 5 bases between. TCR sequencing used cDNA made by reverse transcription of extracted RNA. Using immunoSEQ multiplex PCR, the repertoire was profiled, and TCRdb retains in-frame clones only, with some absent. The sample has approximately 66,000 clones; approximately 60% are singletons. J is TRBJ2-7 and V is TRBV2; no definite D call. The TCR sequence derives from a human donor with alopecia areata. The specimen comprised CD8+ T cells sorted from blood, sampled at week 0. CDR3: CASDTSYEQYF. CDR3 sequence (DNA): TGTGCCAGCGACACCTCCTACGAGCAGTACTTC.